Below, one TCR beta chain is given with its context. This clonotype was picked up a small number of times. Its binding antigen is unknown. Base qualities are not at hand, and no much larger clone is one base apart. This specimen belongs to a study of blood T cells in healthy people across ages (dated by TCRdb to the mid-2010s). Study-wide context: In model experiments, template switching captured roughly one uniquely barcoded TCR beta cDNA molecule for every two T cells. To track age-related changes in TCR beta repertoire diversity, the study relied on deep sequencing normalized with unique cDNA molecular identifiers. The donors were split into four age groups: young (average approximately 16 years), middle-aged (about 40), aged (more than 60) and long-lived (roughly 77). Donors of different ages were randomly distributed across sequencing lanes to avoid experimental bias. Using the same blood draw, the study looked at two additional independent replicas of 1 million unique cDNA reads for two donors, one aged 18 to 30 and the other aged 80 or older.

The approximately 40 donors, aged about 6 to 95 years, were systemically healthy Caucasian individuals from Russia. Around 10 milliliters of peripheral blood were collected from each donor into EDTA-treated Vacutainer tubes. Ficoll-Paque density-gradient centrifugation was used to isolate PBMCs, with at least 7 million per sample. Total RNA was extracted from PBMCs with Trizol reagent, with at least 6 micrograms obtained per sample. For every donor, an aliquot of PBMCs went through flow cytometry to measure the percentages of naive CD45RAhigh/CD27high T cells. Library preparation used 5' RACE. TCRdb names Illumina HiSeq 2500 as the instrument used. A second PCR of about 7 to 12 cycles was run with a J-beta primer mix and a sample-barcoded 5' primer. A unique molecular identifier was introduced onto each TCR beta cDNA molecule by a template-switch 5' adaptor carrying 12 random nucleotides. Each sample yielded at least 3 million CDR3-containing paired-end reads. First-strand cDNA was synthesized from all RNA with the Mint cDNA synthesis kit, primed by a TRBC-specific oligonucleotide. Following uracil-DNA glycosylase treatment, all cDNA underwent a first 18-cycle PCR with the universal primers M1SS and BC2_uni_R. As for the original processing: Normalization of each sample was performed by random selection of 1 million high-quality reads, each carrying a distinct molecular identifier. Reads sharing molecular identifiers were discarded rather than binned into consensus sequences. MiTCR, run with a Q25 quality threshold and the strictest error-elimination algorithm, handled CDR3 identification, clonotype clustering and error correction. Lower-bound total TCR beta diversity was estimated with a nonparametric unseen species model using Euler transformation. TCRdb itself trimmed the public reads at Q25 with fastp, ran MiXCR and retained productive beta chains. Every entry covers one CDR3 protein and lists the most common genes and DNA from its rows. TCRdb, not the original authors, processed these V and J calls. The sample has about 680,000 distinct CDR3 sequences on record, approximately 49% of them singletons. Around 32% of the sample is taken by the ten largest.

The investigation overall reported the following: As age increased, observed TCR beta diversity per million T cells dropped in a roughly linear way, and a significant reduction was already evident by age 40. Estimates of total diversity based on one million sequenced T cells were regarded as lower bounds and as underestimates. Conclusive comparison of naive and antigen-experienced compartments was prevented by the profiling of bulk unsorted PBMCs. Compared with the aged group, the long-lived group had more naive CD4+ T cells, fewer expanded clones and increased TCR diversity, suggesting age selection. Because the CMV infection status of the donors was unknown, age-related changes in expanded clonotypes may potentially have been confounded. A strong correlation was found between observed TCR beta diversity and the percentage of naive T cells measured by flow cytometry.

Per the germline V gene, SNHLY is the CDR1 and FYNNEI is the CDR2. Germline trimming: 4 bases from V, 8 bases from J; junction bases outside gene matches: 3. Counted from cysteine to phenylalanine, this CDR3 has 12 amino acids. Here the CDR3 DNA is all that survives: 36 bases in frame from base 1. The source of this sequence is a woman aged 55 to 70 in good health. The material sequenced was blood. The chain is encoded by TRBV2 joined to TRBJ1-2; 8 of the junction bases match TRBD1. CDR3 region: CASSVRGQGYTF. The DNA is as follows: TGTGCCAGCAGTGTCAGGGGGCAAGGCTACACCTTC.